One and the same sample provided the 5 T cell receptor beta chains below, sequenced in a study of T cells in Graves' hyperthyroidism and ophthalmopathy. The investigators amplified TCR beta CDR3 regions from RNA transcripts. TCR CDR3 underwent first-round RT-PCR with the HTBI primer set. TCRdb re-analysed the multiplex PCR reads in MiXCR, keeping a single row per CDR3 protein. The sample lists approximately 600,000 distinct CDR3 sequences, approximately 15% occurring once. The sequenced material came from blood. These receptor sequences come from a woman aged 25 to 39 with Graves' hyperthyroidism that later progressed to Graves' ophthalmopathy.

This clonotype was recorded at least ten times. J is TRBJ2-1 and V is TRBV29-1; TRBD2 agrees at 11 bases. The germline gives CDR1 SQVTM, CDR2 ANQGSEA. This CDR3 is 14 amino acids long. V was pared by 8 bases and J by 6 bases, with 9 bases of the junction left unmatched. The CDR3 DNA reads TGCAGCTCCTCGGGACTAGCGGCTTCCAATGAGCAGTTCTTC. It encodes CSSSGLAASNEQFF.

This clonotype showed up many times. This chain uses TRBV30 with TRBJ1-1; no reliable D call. Germline assignment: CDR1 GTSNPN and CDR2 SVGIG (reference sequence). CDR3 length: 16 amino acids. The germline V and J ends were trimmed by 2 bases and 3 bases, with 19 bases remaining between them. The CDR3 DNA reads TGTGCCTGGAGTCCCCCGGTCGGGAGGTGGTACACTGAAGCTTTCTTT. Encoded protein: CAWSPPVGRWYTEAFF.

The table lists this clonotype with a few counts. The V and J genes are TRBV28 and TRBJ1-4; D ambiguous. Germline CDR1 is MDHEN and CDR2 is SYDVKM. Trimming pared 1 base from V and 8 bases from J, leaving 8 bases between. The CDR3 runs to 13 residues. Here the CDR3 DNA reads TGTGCCAGCAGTTTATATTCAGGCGAAAAACTGTTTTTT. It codes for CASSLYSGEKLFF. The full variable domain, in which reference TRBV28 and TRBJ1-4 provide the parts outside the CDR3, is DVKVTQSSRYLVKRTGEKVFLECVQDMDHENMFWYRQDPGLGLRLIYFSYDVKMKEKGDIPEGYSVSREKKERFSLILESASTNQTSMYLCASSLYSGEKLFFGSGTQLSVL.

This clonotype was seen ten or more times. V is TRBV20-1 and J is TRBJ2-3; 11 nucleotides agree with TRBD1. CDR1 is DFQATT, CDR2 SNEGSKA, per germline (reference sequence). V lost 5 bases and J lost 3; bases outside the gene matches: 7. This CDR3 region has 15 residues. CDR3 coding DNA: TGCAGTGCTTGCCGGACAGGGGGCGGGACAGATACGCAGTATTTT. Its protein product is CSACRTGGGTDTQYF.

The gene calls are TRBV12-3 or TRBV12-4 and TRBJ2-3, with 8 bases lining up with TRBD1. With V trimmed by 3 bases and J by 3 bases, 2 bases remained unmatched. The CDR3 covers 14 residues. CDR3 amino acids: CASSFDRGTDTQYF. CDR3 DNA sequence: TGTGCCAGCAGTTTCGACAGGGGAACAGATACGCAGTATTTT.